This entry is about one T cell receptor (beta chain). Antigen specificity is unknown. In germline, CDR1 is SGHRS, CDR2 YFSETQ. The CDR3 is made up of 15 amino acids. The trim removed 5 bases at V and 6 bases at J, leaving 10 bases unmatched. Genomic DNA per cell subset filled all wells of several immunoSEQ plates. The assay was immunoSEQ multiplex PCR, and TCRdb's table has in-frame clones only and misses some. The sample holds more than 850,000 clones, more than 75% seen once. The sample is drawn from a study of shared clonotypes between healthy human individuals. Whole-study results and caveats: Shared clonotypes: about 5% naive CD4, 3% to 3.5% naive CD8, about 2.5% memory CD4, 0.4% memory CD8.

The specimen was memory CD4+ T cells from PBMCs. As to subset: CD45RA-negative fraction. The source of this sequence is a man in his late teens or twenties in good health. Some clones in this sample may be carry-over from other donors' samples. The rearrangement links TRBV5-1 to TRBJ2-3; 9 positions match TRBD2. The CDR3 sequence is CASRRTSGSGDTQYF. CDR3 sequence (DNA): TGCGCCAGCAGGCGTACTAGCGGGTCTGGGGATACGCAGTATTTT.